The next 23 T cell receptor beta chains were all read from a single sample in a study of shared clonotypes between healthy human individuals. Libraries were prepared by immunoSEQ multiplex PCR; TCRdb keeps only in-frame clonotypes and omits some of them. The table lists millions of clones, approximately 95% of them singletons, with approximately 0.13% in the top ten. Sequencing was done on a sample of naive CD4+ T cells sorted from blood. The subset: CD45RA+ positively selected. The receptor set was obtained from a man aged 18 to 29 in good health.

V and J are TRBV7-3 and TRBJ2-1; 10 bases are shared with TRBD2. Germline assignment: CDR1 SGHTA and CDR2 FQGTGA. V lost 5 bases to trimming and J lost 0 bases; unmatched junction nucleotides: 4. The length of the CDR3 is 16 residues. The DNA of the CDR3 is TGTGCCAGCAGCCCAAGCGGGAGGGTCTCCTACAATGAGCAGTTCTTC. Its translation is CASSPSGRVSYNEQFF.

The rearrangement uses TRBV19 and TRBJ2-5; no clear D. V lost 4 bases and J lost 5, with 17 bases in between. Looked up from germline, CDR1 is LNHDA and CDR2 is SQIVND (reference sequence). This CDR3 comprises 15 residues. CDR3 bases: TGTGCCAGTAGTAGTTCCCTCCTCTACGCGGAGACCCAGTACTTC. Translated, it gives CASSSSLLYAETQYF.

This chain connects TRBV5-1 to TRBJ2-7; TRBD2 agrees at 12 bases. The trim removed 4 bases at V and 5 bases at J, leaving 13 bases unmatched. The CDR3 is made up of 17 amino acids. The germline V gene encodes CDR1 SGHRS and CDR2 YFSETQ. DNA for the CDR3: TGCGCCAGCAGCGGAACCGGGACTAGCGGGTTTCACAACGAGCAGTACTTC. It yields the protein CASSGTGTSGFHNEQYF.

The chain couples TRBV28 to TRBJ1-6, with 8 positions matching TRBD1. CDR1 is MDHEN and CDR2 is SYDVKM in the germline V gene. With V trimmed by 2 bases and J by 8 bases, 5 bases remained unmatched. This CDR3 region has 15 residues. The CDR3 region is CASSLRQGNDSPLHF. CDR3 coding DNA: TGTGCCAGCAGTTTAAGACAGGGGAACGATTCACCCCTCCACTTT.

The V gene is TRBV10-1, the J gene TRBJ2-3; 7 positions agree with TRBD1. The CDR3 is made up of 15 amino acids. V shed 5 bases and J 2 bases; nucleotides not matched to a gene: 7. Germline V gene data show CDR1 as WNHNN and CDR2 as SYGVQD (reference sequence). Here the CDR3 reads CASSPTGLATDTQYF. CDR3 DNA sequence: TGCGCCAGCAGTCCGACAGGGTTGGCCACAGATACGCAGTATTTT.

The V and J genes are TRBV5-1 and TRBJ1-1; D gene ambiguous. CDR3 length equals 18 residues. Germline CDR1 is SGHRS and CDR2 is YFSETQ. With 4 bases removed from V and 4 bases from J, the gap between germline ends came to 26 bases. CDR3 in DNA: TGCGCCAGCAGCCCCTTCGAGGGATTTGTTAGTCCCCGCACTGAAGCTTTCTTT. Translation: CASSPFEGFVSPRTEAFF.

J is TRBJ2-1 and V is TRBV6-1; D is undetermined. V was clipped by 4 bases and J by 9 bases, with 10 bases between them. This CDR3 is 12 amino acids long. Germline CDR1 and CDR2: MNHNS and SASEGT. CDR3 sequence (DNA): TGTGCCAGCAGTGTCATATGGGGTGAGCAGTTCTTC. Translating it yields CASSVIWGEQFF.

The chain employs TRBV27 and TRBJ2-5; no clear D. Between the trimmed V and J ends, which lost 3 bases and 3 bases, there was a span of 8 bases. The CDR3 covers 13 residues. CDR1 MNHEY and CDR2 SMNVEV come from the germline V gene (reference sequence). In DNA form, the CDR3 reads TGTGCCAGCAGTTTGGCTAACGAAGAGACCCAGTACTTC. Encoded protein: CASSLANEETQYF.

The chain has TRBV6-5 and TRBJ1-1, with 7 bases identical to TRBD1. V was clipped by 5 bases and J by 7 bases; unmatched bases: 7. The CDR3 consists of 13 residues. Germline V gene data show CDR1 as MNHEY and CDR2 as SVGAGI. The CDR3 DNA sequence: TGTGCCAGCAGTGAAATCGGACAGGATGAAGCTTTCTTT. It specifies CASSEIGQDEAFF.

The rearrangement uses TRBV5-4 and TRBJ2-5; either TRBD1 or TRBD2 may fit D (6 bases each). Germline V gene data show CDR1 as SGHNT and CDR2 as YYREEE (reference sequence). The CDR3 is made up of 16 amino acids. V lost 4 bases, J lost 2 bases, and 18 bases lay in between. For the CDR3, the DNA is TGTGCCAGCAGCGAGACCGGGGGCGCGGGTCAAGAGACCCAGTACTTC. It is translated as CASSETGGAGQETQYF.

The chain joins TRBV19 to TRBJ1-1; 7 positions match TRBD1. CDR3 size: 13 residues. V dropped 8 bases and J dropped 1; count of bases not matched to a gene: 4. CDR1 and CDR2 from the germline V gene are LNHDA and SQIVND (reference sequence). This chain's CDR3 is CASVNRGNTEAFF. The DNA of the CDR3 is TGTGCCAGTGTCAACAGGGGGAACACTGAAGCTTTCTTT.

This sequence joins TRBV18 and TRBJ2-5; no reliable D call. Per germline, CDR1 KGHSH and CDR2 LQKENI. The CDR3 is 14 amino acids. The V end lost 4 bases, the J end lost 3 bases, and 12 bases lay between the germline ends. This CDR3 is CASSLLSTEETQYF. The CDR3 region has the DNA TGTGCCAGCTCACTGTTATCCACTGAAGAGACCCAGTACTTC.

This clone was counted once. The chain couples TRBV4-1 to TRBJ2-2; the D is unclear. The CDR3 length is 17 residues. Germline-derived CDR1 and CDR2 are MGHRA and YSYEKL. Trimming left V 2 bases short and J 0 bases short, with 13 bases between. The DNA for the CDR3 is TGCGCCAGCAGCCAAACGACTGGAACTCCGAACACCGGGGAGCTGTTTTTT. It specifies CASSQTTGTPNTGELFF.

The genes are TRBV6-1 and TRBJ2-3, with D perhaps TRBD1 (5 bases). CDR1 is MNHNS and CDR2 is SASEGT in the germline V gene. Between the trimmed V and J ends, which lost 1 base and 6 bases, there was a span of 14 bases. The CDR3 runs 15 residues. CDR3 in DNA: TGTGCCAGCAGTGAAGGGGGCTTCATGGGGGATACGCAGTATTTT. Translating it yields CASSEGGFMGDTQYF.

CDR3 protein: CASRPEGTGSYEQYF. DNA for the CDR3: TGCGCCAGCAGGCCGGAGGGGACAGGGTCCTACGAGCAGTACTTC. V and J are TRBV5-1 and TRBJ2-7; 9 nucleotides match TRBD1. The CDR3 is made up of 15 amino acids. Trimming at V came to 5 bases and at J to 1 base, leaving 7 bases not matched to a gene. From germline, CDR1 is SGHRS and CDR2 YFSETQ.

The rearrangement joins TRBV5-4 to TRBJ1-6, with D unclear. Germline lookup yields CDR1 SGHNT and CDR2 YYREEE (reference sequence). This CDR3 comprises 16 residues. V lost 5 bases to trimming and J lost 5 bases, with 17 bases between them. DNA for the CDR3: TGTGCCAGCAGTGACCAGGTGGCAGGAAATAATTCACCCCTCCACTTT. Encoded protein: CASSDQVAGNNSPLHF.

V gene TRBV7-9 combines with J gene TRBJ2-3, with 8 bases fitting TRBD1. In germline, CDR1 is SEHNR, CDR2 FQNEAQ (reference sequence). Trimming took 5 bases from V and 1 from J; bases not matched to a gene: 8. CDR3 length: 16 amino acids. The CDR3 loop is CASSPDRVLGTDTQYF. In nucleotides, the CDR3 is TGTGCCAGCAGCCCGGACAGGGTGCTTGGCACAGATACGCAGTATTTT.

Note on this clone: Since a much larger clone is just one base distant, this may be a read error. The sample has other DNA sequences that encode this CDR3 too. The chain recombines TRBV19 with TRBJ2-2; tentatively, D is TRBD1 (5 bases). Germline CDR1 and CDR2: LNHDA and SQIVND (reference sequence). The CDR3 covers 15 residues. V was trimmed by 3 bases and J by 1 base, leaving 9 bases between them. The CDR3 bases are TGTGCCAGTAGTATCGGCACAGGGAACACCGGGGAGCTGTTTTTT. Translated: CASSIGTGNTGELFF.

The chain recombines TRBV19 with TRBJ2-7; the D gene is possibly TRBD1 (6 bases). In germline, CDR1 is LNHDA, CDR2 SQIVND (reference sequence). The CDR3 is made up of 14 amino acids. Trimming left V 3 bases short and J 4 bases short, with 13 bases between. CDR3 nucleotides: TGTGCCAGTAGTATGCTGGGGGCGCGGTACGAGCAGTACTTC. Protein product: CASSMLGARYEQYF.

The V and J genes are TRBV6-1 and TRBJ1-1; D is unclear. Germline V gives CDR1 MNHNS, CDR2 SASEGT. Trimming cost V 1 base and J 0 bases, with 9 bases left between them. The CDR3 covers 15 residues. CDR3 in DNA: TGTGCCAGCAGTGAAGTAGGCGCTGTGAACACTGAAGCTTTCTTT. This gives the protein CASSEVGAVNTEAFF.

The chain recombines TRBV5-1 with TRBJ1-2, with 8 bases aligning to TRBD1. The CDR3 has 13 amino acids. Per germline, CDR1 SGHRS and CDR2 YFSETQ. The trim removed 4 bases at V and 10 bases at J, leaving 9 bases unmatched. CDR3 protein: CASSNGTGRAYTF. The CDR3 nucleotides are TGCGCCAGCAGCAACGGGACAGGACGAGCCTACACCTTC.

The J gene is TRBJ1-3, the V gene TRBV5-3, with TRBD1 matching over 8 bases. TRBV5-3 is an ORF; its function is uncertain. V lost 4 bases and J lost 0; bases outside the gene matches: 15. This CDR3 has 19 residues. This CDR3 is CARSAGTGSYPYSGNTIYF. For the CDR3, the DNA is TGTGCCAGAAGCGCCGGGACAGGTTCATATCCTTACTCTGGAAACACCATATATTTT.

The chain uses TRBV7-9 and TRBJ2-1; 14 nucleotides agree with TRBD2. The CDR3 length is 16 residues. After removal of 2 bases from V and 7 bases from J, the junction contained 4 bases not matched to a gene. Per the germline V gene, CDR1 is SEHNR and CDR2 is FQNEAQ (reference sequence). Here the CDR3 DNA reads TGTGCCAGCAGCTTACTGGGACTAGCGGGAGCAAATGAGCAGTTCTTC. The encoded protein is CASSLLGLAGANEQFF.